These 8 T cell receptor beta chains were sequenced from one sample in a study of shared clonotypes between healthy human individuals. Using immunoSEQ multiplex PCR, the repertoire was profiled, and TCRdb retains in-frame clones only, with some absent. The sample has approximately 2,000,000 clones, under 95% seen once. The sequenced sample was naive CD4+ T cells from PBMCs. The subset was: CD45RA+ positively selected. These TCRs come from a young man in good health. Some clones in this sample may be carry-over from other donors' samples.

CDR3 sequence: CASSKEGRGYEQYF. The DNA for the CDR3 is TGTGCCAGCAGCAAAGAGGGGCGGGGTTACGAGCAGTACTTC. The V and J genes are TRBV21-1 and TRBJ2-7; the table's D call TRBD2 went unverified against the DNA. TRBV21-1 is designated a pseudogene. The CDR3 consists of 14 residues.

J is TRBJ2-1 and V is TRBV11-2; D unresolved. Deletions cut 8 bases from V and 2 bases from J, with 13 bases between. CDR1 SGHAT and CDR2 FQNNGV come from the germline V gene. The CDR3 covers 14 residues. This chain's CDR3 is CASANPSTYNEQFF. In DNA form, the CDR3 reads TGTGCCAGCGCCAATCCCAGCACCTACAATGAGCAGTTCTTC. The full variable domain, in which reference TRBV11-2 and TRBJ2-1 provide the parts outside the CDR3, is EAGVAQSPRYKIIEKRQSVAFWCNPISGHATLYWYQQILGQGPKLLIQFQNNGVVDDSQLPKDRFSAERLKGVDSTLKIQPAKLEDSAVYLCASANPSTYNEQFFGPGTRLTVL.

This clone has just one count. This chain joins TRBV27 and TRBJ2-5; 10 bases map to TRBD2. The germline V gene encodes CDR1 MNHEY and CDR2 SMNVEV (reference sequence). J was trimmed by 9 bases and V by 5 bases; bases with no gene match: 9. CDR3 size: 14 residues. The CDR3 is CASSPGLAARSQYF. In DNA form, the CDR3 reads TGTGCCAGCAGTCCCGGACTAGCGGCCAGGTCCCAGTACTTC.

This chain uses TRBV28 with TRBJ2-6, with 8 positions matching TRBD1. The germline V gene has CDR1 MDHEN and CDR2 SYDVKM. The CDR3 length is 17 residues. With V trimmed by 4 bases and J by 4 bases, 9 bases remained unmatched. In DNA, the CDR3 is TGTGCCAGCAGTTCCGGGACAGGTCCGATGGGGGCCAACGTCCTGACTTTC. Amino acid sequence: CASSSGTGPMGANVLTF.

This clone was detected only once. The J gene is TRBJ2-7, the V gene TRBV18; D is unresolved. CDR1 and CDR2 (germline): KGHSH, LQKENI. The CDR3 totals 13 residues. Deletions cut 3 bases from V and 3 bases from J, with 9 bases between. The CDR3 protein is CASSPPVGYEQYF. The CDR3 nucleotides are TGTGCCAGCTCACCCCCCGTGGGCTACGAGCAGTACTTC.

This clone was seen only once. The rearrangement links TRBV28 to TRBJ2-1; no clear D gene. V lost 3 bases, J lost 0 bases, and 9 bases lay in between. The germline gives CDR1 MDHEN, CDR2 SYDVKM. The CDR3 loop spans 15 amino acids. CDR3 region: CASSLADPSYNEQFF. CDR3 sequence (DNA): TGTGCCAGCAGTTTGGCTGATCCCTCCTACAATGAGCAGTTCTTC.

A note on this clone: Other DNA sequences in the same sample also yield this CDR3. The chain uses TRBV5-1 and TRBJ2-2; 11 bases align to TRBD1. CDR3 length: 15 amino acids. The germline CDR1 and CDR2 sequences are SGHRS and YFSETQ. J was trimmed by 6 bases and V by 4 bases; bases with no gene match: 5. The CDR3 DNA sequence: TGCGCCAGCAGCCCCGGACAGGGGGCGCCCGGGGAGCTGTTTTTT. Translation: CASSPGQGAPGELFF.

The V and J genes are TRBV18 and TRBJ1-1, with 8 bases aligning to TRBD1. The V segment lost 4 bases and the J segment 1 base; nucleotides outside the gene matches: 2. This CDR3 is 14 amino acids long. Germline CDR1 and CDR2: KGHSH and LQKENI. The CDR3 reads CASSRDRQNTEAFF. In DNA, the CDR3 is TGTGCCAGCTCACGGGACAGGCAGAACACTGAAGCTTTCTTT.